This passage covers 29 T cell receptor beta chains from one sample sequenced in a study of cytomegalovirus exposure and HLA in healthy donors. PCR involved 60 Vbeta and 13 Jbeta primers. Using immunoSEQ multiplex PCR, the repertoire was profiled, and TCRdb retains in-frame clones only, with some absent. Among around 200,000 clones listed, just under 75% were seen once. Material: PBMCs. These receptors were taken from a woman between 25 and 40 years old in good health and CMV-seropositive.

The genes are TRBV6-5 and TRBJ1-1, with D unresolved. Germline V CDR1 and CDR2: MNHEY, SVGAGI. Trimming cost V 5 bases and J 1 base, with 8 bases left between them. The CDR3 runs 13 residues. CDR3 DNA: TGTGCCAGCAGTGACCGACAGAACACTGAAGCTTTCTTT. Translation: CASSDRQNTEAFF.

This clone occurred once. This chain connects TRBV28 to TRBJ2-7; weak D call: TRBD1 (5 bases). This CDR3 has 15 amino acids. V was cut by 5 bases and J by 0 bases, with 14 bases left in between. The V gene's germline CDR1 is MDHEN and CDR2 SYDVKM. The CDR3 reads CASSPRTWYSYEQYF. The CDR3 DNA follows: TGTGCCAGCAGTCCCCGGACATGGTACTCCTACGAGCAGTACTTC.

V usage is TRBV7-2 and J usage is TRBJ2-7, with 8 bases that match TRBD2. Germline trimming cut 5 bases from V and 0 bases from J; bases unmatched to any gene: 6. The CDR3 sequence is 15 residues long. Germline V lookup: CDR1 SGHTA, CDR2 FQGNSA. The CDR3 region is CASSASGGASYEQYF. CDR3 in DNA: TGTGCCAGCAGCGCCTCGGGGGGGGCCTCCTACGAGCAGTACTTC.

V usage is TRBV6-5 and J usage is TRBJ2-3, with D possibly TRBD1 on 5 matching bases. With 2 bases removed from V and 6 bases from J, the gap between germline ends came to 18 bases. The V gene's germline CDR1 is MNHEY and CDR2 SVGAGI. The CDR3 is 16 amino acids. CDR3 DNA: TGTGCCAGCAGTTACACCGACTTTGGCAGGGCCGATACGCAGTATTTT. It translates to CASSYTDFGRADTQYF.

This clone was observed a handful of times. This chain uses TRBV28 with TRBJ2-6; D ambiguous. Trimming left V 3 bases short and J 0 bases short, with 9 bases between. The CDR3 is 16 residues long. CDR1 and CDR2 (germline): MDHEN, SYDVKM. The CDR3 DNA reads as TGTGCCAGCAGTTTCTTCCCCTCCTCTGGGGCCAACGTCCTGACTTTC. This translates into CASSFFPSSGANVLTF.

The chain joins TRBV4-1 to TRBJ1-5, with 7 positions matching TRBD1. Germline V gene lookup returns CDR1 MGHRA and CDR2 YSYEKL. This CDR3 comprises 17 residues. The junction had 9 bases not matched to a gene; V was cut back by 0 bases and J by 4 bases. The CDR3 sequence: CASSQDRWGDRNQPQHF. The CDR3 DNA is TGCGCCAGCAGCCAAGACAGGTGGGGGGACAGAAATCAGCCCCAGCATTTT.

J is TRBJ2-1 and V is TRBV6-6; D possibly corresponds to TRBD1 (5 bases). The CDR3 has 13 amino acids. V was trimmed by 2 bases and J by 6 bases, leaving 8 bases between them. The germline gives CDR1 MNHNY, CDR2 SVGAGI (reference sequence). The CDR3 sequence: CASSYQQGNEQFF. The CDR3 DNA is TGTGCCAGCAGTTACCAGCAGGGCAATGAGCAGTTCTTC.

This chain joins TRBV11-1 and TRBJ2-1; 10 bases are shared with TRBD2. Germline CDR1 SGHAT, CDR2 FQDESV (reference sequence). The CDR3 has 15 residues. V gave up 0 bases and J gave up 7 bases; unmatched junction bases: 3. DNA of the CDR3: TGTGCCAGCAGCTTAGCGGGTAGCGGGAGGAATGAGCAGTTCTTC. This encodes CASSLAGSGRNEQFF.

The rearrangement uses TRBV6-5 and TRBJ2-6; D gene uncertain. Trimming took off 6 bases at V and 2 bases at J, with 11 bases between the two ends. Germline CDR1 reads MNHEY; CDR2 reads SVGAGI. The CDR3 extends over 15 amino acids. CDR3 residues: CASSSTDAGANVLTF. CDR3 DNA sequence: TGTGCCAGCAGCTCAACAGACGCTGGGGCCAACGTCCTGACTTTC.

The J gene is TRBJ2-1, the V gene TRBV5-1, with a possible D match to TRBD2 (7 bases). The CDR3 contains 15 residues. Between the trimmed V and J ends, which lost 4 bases and 10 bases, there was a span of 21 bases. Germline V CDR1 and CDR2: SGHRS, YFSETQ. CDR3 DNA sequence: TGCGCCAGCAGCCCAGCTAAGGGGGGGCCCGGGGAGCAGTTCTTC. It is translated as CASSPAKGGPGEQFF.

The chain couples TRBV18 to TRBJ2-1; 9 positions match TRBD1. CDR1 is KGHSH, CDR2 LQKENI, per germline. The CDR3 contains 17 residues. J lost 8 bases, V lost 3 bases, and 14 bases had no gene match. The CDR3 region has the DNA TGTGCCAGCTCACCGCTGGGACAGGGAGGTGTAAGTTATGAGCAGTTCTTC. This sequence encodes CASSPLGQGGVSYEQFF.

This clone came up once. The chain employs TRBV11-2 and TRBJ1-5, with D possibly being TRBD1 (5 bases). With 5 bases removed from V and 4 bases from J, the gap between germline ends came to 15 bases. Germline CDR1 SGHAT, CDR2 FQNNGV. The CDR3 sequence is 15 residues long. The chain's CDR3 is CASSPGQKPNQPQHF. CDR3 sequence (DNA): TGTGCCAGCAGCCCCGGACAAAAACCGAATCAGCCCCAGCATTTT.

The chain has TRBV6-5 and TRBJ2-7; the match to TRBD2 covers 10 bases. The CDR3 is 13 residues long. In germline, CDR1 is MNHEY, CDR2 SVGAGI. The V and J ends lost 10 bases and 2 bases, in that order; junction bases with no gene match: 5. CDR3 nucleotide sequence: TGTGCCACCACCAGCGGGAGGGCCTACGAGCAGTACTTC. This encodes CATTSGRAYEQYF.

This clone was recorded a few times. The rearrangement links TRBV15 to TRBJ2-3; possibly TRBD2 for D (7 bases). The CDR3 contains 15 residues. Trimming took 4 bases from V and 4 from J, leaving 15 bases between them. Germline V CDR1 and CDR2: LNHNV, YYDKDF (reference sequence). The CDR3 protein is CATSTGGGGPDTQYF. The CDR3 coding sequence is TGTGCCACCAGCACAGGAGGGGGGGGCCCAGATACGCAGTATTTT. Full variable domain (outside the CDR3, taken from reference TRBV15 and TRBJ2-3): DAMVIQNPRYQVTQFGKPVTLSCSQTLNHNVMYWYQQKSSQAPKLLFHYYDKDFNNEADTPDNFQSRRPNTSFCFLDIRSPGLGDTAMYLCATSTGGGGPDTQYFGPGTRLTVL.

This chain links TRBV10-3 with TRBJ1-6, with D unresolved. The V gene's germline CDR1 is ENHRY and CDR2 SYGVKD. V was clipped by 0 bases and J by 0 bases, with 6 bases between them. The CDR3 is 16 amino acids. CDR3 sequence (DNA): TGTGCCATCAGTGAGTCTACAGCCTCCTATAATTCACCCCTCCACTTT. This codes for CAISESTASYNSPLHF.

The genes are TRBV11-3 and TRBJ2-2; no definite D call. Germline V gives CDR1 SGHNT, CDR2 YENEEA. The CDR3 runs to 13 residues. Trimming removed 6 bases at V and 8 bases at J, with 13 bases between. CDR3 DNA: TGTGCCAGCAGTCTCGTCCCAGCGGGGGAGCTGTTTTTT. Protein product: CASSLVPAGELFF.

The V and J genes are TRBV4-1 and TRBJ2-3; 8 bases are a match to TRBD2. V lost 1 base and J lost 5; bases outside the gene matches: 17. The CDR3 is made up of 19 amino acids. Germline V gene data show CDR1 as MGHRA and CDR2 as YSYEKL. CDR3 sequence: CASSQVLGGAGAGGDTQYF. The CDR3 bases are TGCGCCAGCAGCCAAGTACTGGGAGGAGCGGGAGCGGGCGGAGATACGCAGTATTTT.

The chain couples TRBV5-4 to TRBJ2-1, with 7 bases fitting TRBD1. With V trimmed by 0 bases and J by 8 bases, 5 bases remained unmatched. CDR1 and CDR2 from the germline V gene are SGHNT and YYREEE (reference sequence). The CDR3 contains 14 residues. The chain's CDR3 is CASSLEVGGDEQFF. CDR3 sequence (DNA): TGTGCCAGCAGCTTGGAGGTAGGGGGCGATGAGCAGTTCTTC.

The chain has TRBV19 and TRBJ1-1; 8 bases map to TRBD1. J gave up 1 base and V 9 bases, and 4 bases lay outside the gene matches. The CDR3 has 13 amino acids. Germline CDR1 and CDR2: LNHDA and SQIVND (reference sequence). CDR3 region: CASPDRANTEAFF. As DNA, the CDR3 is TGTGCCAGCCCGGACAGGGCGAACACTGAAGCTTTCTTT.

V and J are TRBV7-2 and TRBJ2-5, with 10 nucleotides matching TRBD2. This CDR3 has 16 residues. Per germline, CDR1 SGHTA and CDR2 FQGNSA. V gave up 1 base and J gave up 11 bases; unmatched junction bases: 13. CDR3 nucleotide sequence: TGTGCCAGCAGCTTAGATGCTAGCGGGAGCTGGTGGGAGCAGTACTTC. It codes for CASSLDASGSWWEQYF.

This rearrangement joins TRBV6-1 to TRBJ1-1; D ambiguous. The germline gives CDR1 MNHNS, CDR2 SASEGT. V lost 6 bases and J 11 bases, leaving 19 bases between the germline ends. The CDR3 consists of 13 residues. This CDR3 reads CASSRAAGGSAFF. The CDR3 DNA sequence: TGTGCCAGCAGCAGAGCGGCCGGAGGTTCTGCTTTCTTT.

This clone was picked up a small number of times. This rearrangement joins TRBV7-9 to TRBJ2-7; weak D call: TRBD1 (7 bases). Germline values: CDR1 SEHNR, CDR2 FQNEAQ (reference sequence). The CDR3 loop spans 14 amino acids. Trimming took 3 bases from V and 3 from J, leaving 12 bases between them. The CDR3 DNA follows: TGTGCCAGCAGCTTGCCAGGGGGGCTCTACGAGCAGTACTTC. Residues: CASSLPGGLYEQYF.

The gene calls are TRBV19 and TRBJ1-1; D possibly corresponds to TRBD1 (5 bases). The germline CDR1 and CDR2 sequences are LNHDA and SQIVND (reference sequence). Trimming left V 7 bases short and J 3 bases short, with 18 bases between. This CDR3 is 15 amino acids long. The CDR3 reads CASKGSEGQYTEAFF. CDR3 nucleotide sequence: TGTGCCAGTAAGGGTTCGGAGGGGCAGTACACTGAAGCTTTCTTT.

This rearrangement joins TRBV30 to TRBJ1-4; 7 positions match TRBD1. Germline V gene sequence: CDR1 GTSNPN, CDR2 SVGIG (reference sequence). Trimming at V came to 3 bases and at J to 4 bases, leaving 5 bases not matched to a gene. There are 14 residues in the CDR3. DNA for the CDR3: TGTGCCTGGAGGGGGGACAGCATTAATGAAAAACTGTTTTTT. Residues: CAWRGDSINEKLFF.

DNA of the CDR3: TGCGCCAGCAGCCAAGGGACTAGCCCAGATACGCAGTATTTT. It is translated as CASSQGTSPDTQYF. The chain joins TRBV4-3 to TRBJ2-3; 8 bases align to TRBD2. Germline loops: CDR1 LGHNA, CDR2 YSLEER. The CDR3 runs to 14 residues. V shed 1 base, J shed 4 bases, and the junction held 1 base outside the gene matches.

This chain connects TRBV29-1 to TRBJ2-5, with TRBD1 matching 9 bases. This CDR3 is built from 13 residues. Trimming cost V 6 bases and J 7 bases; bases outside gene matches: 9. Germline values: CDR1 SQVTM, CDR2 ANQGSEA. The CDR3 coding sequence is TGCAGCGTAGTGGGACAGGGAAAGCGGACCCAGTACTTC. Its protein is CSVVGQGKRTQYF. Full variable domain (rest looked up from reference TRBV29-1 and TRBJ2-5): SAVISQKPSRDICQRGTSLTIQCQVDSQVTMMFWYRQQPGQSLTLIATANQGSEATYESGFVIDKFPISRPNLTFSTLTVSNMSPEDSSIYLCSVVGQGKRTQYFGPGTRLLVL.

This clone has a handful of counts. The genes are TRBV6-1 and TRBJ1-2, with D possibly matching TRBD1 (5 bases). V lost 4 bases, J lost 8 bases, and 14 bases lay in between. This CDR3 is 13 amino acids long. Germline-derived CDR1 and CDR2 are MNHNS and SASEGT. The CDR3 DNA follows: TGTGCCAGCAGTGTCGCAGGGATGGAGGGCTACACCTTC. This codes for CASSVAGMEGYTF.

J is TRBJ2-1 and V is TRBV7-6; 14 bases are shared with TRBD2. This CDR3 contains 16 residues. Trimming removed 3 bases from V and 8 bases from J; junction bases left unmatched: 6. CDR1 is SGHVS and CDR2 is FNYEAQ in the germline V gene. The CDR3 here is CASSFRLAGGGYEQFF. CDR3 bases: TGTGCCAGCAGCTTTAGACTAGCGGGAGGGGGCTATGAGCAGTTCTTC.

This chain links TRBV21-1 with TRBJ2-5; the D segment call TRBD2 is taken from the table without a DNA check. TRBV21-1 is deemed a pseudogene. CDR3 length: 19 amino acids. The CDR3 DNA reads as TGTGCCAGCAGCATCCGGGAGGCTGCGGGAGTGTGGGCGGGAGAGACCCAGTACTTC. This encodes CASSIREAAGVWAGETQYF.